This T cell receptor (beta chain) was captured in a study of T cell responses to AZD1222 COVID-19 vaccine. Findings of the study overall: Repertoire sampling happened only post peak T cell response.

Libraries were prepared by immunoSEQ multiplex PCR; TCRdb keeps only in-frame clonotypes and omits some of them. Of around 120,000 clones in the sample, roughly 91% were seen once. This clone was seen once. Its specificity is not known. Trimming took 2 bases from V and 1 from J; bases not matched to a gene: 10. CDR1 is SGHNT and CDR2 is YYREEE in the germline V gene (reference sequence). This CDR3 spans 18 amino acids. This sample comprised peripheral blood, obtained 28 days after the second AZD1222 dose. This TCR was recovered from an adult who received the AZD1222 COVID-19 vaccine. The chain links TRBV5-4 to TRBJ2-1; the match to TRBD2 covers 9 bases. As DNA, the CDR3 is TGTGCCAGCAGCTTTGGCCAACTAGCGGGCACATCCTACAATGAGCAGTTCTTC. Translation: CASSFGQLAGTSYNEQFF.